These 32 T cell receptor beta chains were all obtained from the same sample, sequenced in a study of blood T cells in healthy people across ages. A sample-barcoded 5' primer and a J-beta primer mix were used in a second PCR of about 7 to 11 cycles. MiXCR, applied by TCRdb to the 5' RACE reads, yields one record per CDR3 protein. The top ten hold approximately 20% of the sample, which has about 1 million distinct CDR3 sequences, 45% seen once. What was sequenced was blood. The receptors were gathered from a woman aged 55-70 years in good health.

V and J are TRBV5-1 and TRBJ2-7, with a possible D match to TRBD2 (5 bases). Germline CDR1 is SGHRS and CDR2 is YFSETQ. Deletions cut 0 bases from V and 4 bases from J, with 11 bases between. There are 14 residues in the CDR3. DNA for the CDR3: TGCGCCAGCAGCTTGGCCGGGATCGGGTACGAGCAGTACTTC. Translated, it gives CASSLAGIGYEQYF.

The chain has TRBV9 and TRBJ2-2; D uncertain. Trimming took 0 bases from V and 2 from J, leaving 8 bases between them. The CDR3 sequence is 15 residues long. The germline CDR1 and CDR2 sequences are SGDLS and YYNGEE. CDR3 residues: CASSVDLINTGELFF. The DNA of the CDR3 is TGTGCCAGCAGCGTAGATCTCATAAACACCGGGGAGCTGTTTTTT.

The V call is TRBV4-1, the J call TRBJ1-2, with D unclear. CDR3 length equals 14 residues. The V and J ends lost 0 bases and 4 bases respectively, with 9 bases between them. Germline V CDR1 and CDR2: MGHRA, YSYEKL. The DNA of the CDR3 is TGCGCCAGCAGCCAAGATGTTACTTCCTATGGCTACACCTTC. Protein product: CASSQDVTSYGYTF.

V gene TRBV6-2 or TRBV6-3 combines with J gene TRBJ1-1, with TRBD1 matching 9 bases. The length of the CDR3 is 15 residues. Trimming removed 6 bases from V and 6 bases from J; junction bases left unmatched: 11. In germline, CDR1 is MNHEY, CDR2 SVGEGT. The CDR3 DNA sequence: TGTGCCAGCAGCCCCGGGGACAGGGAGATAGCTGAAGCTTTCTTT. Encoded protein: CASSPGDREIAEAFF.

This clonotype was found a few times. This chain uses TRBV7-3 with TRBJ2-1, with 8 bases lining up with TRBD2. Trimming cost V 1 base and J 8 bases; bases outside gene matches: 7. The CDR3 length is 15 residues. Germline V gene lookup returns CDR1 SGHTA and CDR2 FQGTGA. This CDR3 reads CASSLMVAGTDEQFF. CDR3 nucleotides: TGTGCCAGCAGCTTAATGGTAGCGGGAACCGATGAGCAGTTCTTC.

This clonotype was found a few times. The chain employs TRBV5-1 and TRBJ2-1, with D possibly TRBD2 on 6 matching bases. The germline V gene has CDR1 SGHRS and CDR2 YFSETQ. The CDR3 runs 13 residues. V was trimmed by 1 base and J by 8 bases, leaving 10 bases between them. The CDR3 bases are TGCGCCAGCAGCTTGTCCGGGAGCTATGAGCAGTTCTTC. Protein sequence: CASSLSGSYEQFF. The full variable domain, in which reference TRBV5-1 and TRBJ2-1 provide the parts outside the CDR3, is KAGVTQTPRYLIKTRGQQVTLSCSPISGHRSVSWYQQTPGQGLQFLFEYFSETQRNKGNFPGRFSGRQFSNSRSEMNVSTLELGDSALYLCASSLSGSYEQFFGPGTRLTVL.

The count of this clonotype is one. The rearrangement links TRBV12-3 or TRBV12-4 to TRBJ1-6; 7 nucleotides agree with TRBD1. This CDR3 has 16 residues. The V segment lost 2 bases and the J segment 0 bases; nucleotides outside the gene matches: 1. The CDR3 protein is CASSLTGASYNSPLHF. The CDR3 DNA reads as TGTGCCAGCAGTTTAACAGGGGCCTCCTATAATTCACCCCTCCACTTT.

This clonotype came up a few times. The J gene is TRBJ2-7, the V gene TRBV25-1; D call uncertain. The germline gives CDR1 MGHDK, CDR2 SYGVNS. The CDR3 is 14 residues long. Trimming pared 1 base from V and 3 bases from J, leaving 10 bases between. The CDR3 here is CASSESGGNYEQYF. The CDR3 region has the DNA TGTGCCAGCAGTGAATCAGGCGGAAACTACGAGCAGTACTTC.

The V gene is TRBV20-1, the J gene TRBJ2-7, with 12 bases identical to TRBD2. Germline lookup yields CDR1 DFQATT and CDR2 SNEGSKA (reference sequence). The CDR3 consists of 14 residues. V dropped 6 bases and J dropped 2; count of bases not matched to a gene: 5. This CDR3 is CSANPSGGAYEQYF. DNA for the CDR3: TGCAGTGCCAACCCTAGCGGGGGGGCCTACGAGCAGTACTTC.

This CDR3 reads CASSEEGIAGELFF. CDR3 coding DNA: TGTGCCAGCAGTGAAGAGGGTATTGCCGGGGAGCTGTTTTTT. The chain uses TRBV2 and TRBJ2-2; no definite D call. The germline V and J ends were trimmed by 1 base and 6 bases, with 9 bases remaining between them. This CDR3 contains 14 residues. CDR1 is SNHLY, CDR2 FYNNEI, per germline.

The rearrangement links TRBV6-1 to TRBJ1-4; D might be TRBD1 (5 bases). The CDR3 contains 14 residues. V was trimmed by 6 bases and J by 4 bases, leaving 12 bases between them. In germline, CDR1 is MNHNS, CDR2 SASEGT. The CDR3 coding sequence is TGTGCCAGCAGGACGACAGAGATTAATGAAAAACTGTTTTTT. It yields the protein CASRTTEINEKLFF.

This rearrangement joins TRBV27 to TRBJ2-7, with 15 bases matching TRBD2. Losses at the gene ends were 4 bases for V and 2 bases for J; bases not matched to a gene: 0. Germline V CDR1 and CDR2: MNHEY, SMNVEV (reference sequence). CDR3 length: 15 amino acids. CDR3: CASSWTSGRAYEQYF. CDR3 coding DNA: TGTGCCAGCAGTTGGACTAGCGGGAGGGCCTACGAGCAGTACTTC.

This clonotype is a singleton in its sample. J is TRBJ2-7 and V is TRBV6-6; tentatively, D is TRBD1 or TRBD2 (7 bases each). The germline gives CDR1 MNHNY, CDR2 SVGAGI (reference sequence). V lost 6 bases to trimming and J lost 3 bases, with 18 bases between them. This CDR3 contains 15 residues. The CDR3 DNA reads as TGTGCCAGCAGAACGGGGGGACAGCAAAGCTACGAGCAGTACTTC. Encoded protein: CASRTGGQQSYEQYF.

There are many counts of this clonotype. The rearrangement joins TRBV7-9 to TRBJ2-3; D gene uncertain. Germline V gives CDR1 SEHNR, CDR2 FQNEAQ (reference sequence). Deletions cut 1 base from V and 3 bases from J, with 14 bases between. CDR3 length: 16 residues. As DNA, the CDR3 is TGTGCCAGCAGCTTAGGAGTAGCATTTTCGACAGATACGCAGTATTTT. This codes for CASSLGVAFSTDTQYF.

The chain carries TRBV12-3 or TRBV12-4 and TRBJ2-1; D gene ambiguous. The CDR3 covers 14 residues. The V end lost 1 base, the J end lost 5 bases, and 9 bases lay between the germline ends. This CDR3 reads CASSLGRANNEQFF. CDR3 DNA: TGTGCCAGCAGTTTAGGAAGGGCTAACAATGAGCAGTTCTTC.

The chain has TRBV20-1 and TRBJ2-5; no clear D. V was trimmed by 0 bases and J by 4 bases, leaving 3 bases between them. Germline values: CDR1 DFQATT, CDR2 SNEGSKA (reference sequence). This CDR3 comprises 11 residues. The CDR3 DNA reads TGCAGTGCTAGAGATCCAGAGACCCAGTACTTC. Its translation: CSARDPETQYF.

In its sample, this clonotype was seen once. For the CDR3, the DNA is TGTGCCAGCAGCTTGAGGGTAGTAACCGAAAAACTGTTTTTT. This translates into CASSLRVVTEKLFF. This chain joins TRBV11-2 and TRBJ1-4; D not certain. With 3 bases removed from V and 8 bases from J, the gap between germline ends came to 13 bases. Looked up from germline, CDR1 is SGHAT and CDR2 is FQNNGV. There are 14 residues in the CDR3. The whole variable domain, remainder taken from reference TRBV11-2 and TRBJ1-4, is EAGVAQSPRYKIIEKRQSVAFWCNPISGHATLYWYQQILGQGPKLLIQFQNNGVVDDSQLPKDRFSAERLKGVDSTLKIQPAKLEDSAVYLCASSLRVVTEKLFFGSGTQLSVL.

The chain employs TRBV21-1 and TRBJ2-1. TRBV21-1 is labeled a pseudogene. The CDR3 runs to 17 residues. CDR3 nucleotide sequence: TGTGCCAGCAGCCCAATCCATAGGAGCTACAACCCAAATGAGCAGTTCTTC. Translation gives CASSPIHRSYNPNEQFF.

This chain joins TRBV6-2 or TRBV6-3 and TRBJ2-6; no clear D gene. The germline V gene encodes CDR1 MNHEY and CDR2 SVGEGT. Trimming took 3 bases from V and 0 from J, leaving 9 bases between them. The CDR3 spans 16 residues. The CDR3 DNA is TGTGCCAGCAGTTATCACAAAGACTCTGGGGCCAACGTCCTGACTTTC. Amino acid sequence: CASSYHKDSGANVLTF.

This clonotype was detected only a few times. The V and J genes are TRBV27 and TRBJ2-7; D uncertain. The CDR3 loop spans 13 amino acids. Trimming removed 2 bases from V and 9 bases from J, with 14 bases in between. Germline V CDR1 and CDR2: MNHEY, SMNVEV (reference sequence). Written as DNA, the CDR3 is TGTGCCAGCAGTTTAGGGCCAGGCCCTCGGCAGTACTTC. Its translation: CASSLGPGPRQYF.

This clonotype was seen more than once but under ten times. The rearrangement joins TRBV10-2 to TRBJ2-7; tentative D call: TRBD2 (6 bases). Germline CDR1 and CDR2: WSHSY and SAAADI. V was trimmed by 0 bases and J by 7 bases, leaving 10 bases between them. The CDR3 totals 13 residues. The CDR3 sequence: CASSESFGGEQYF. The DNA of the CDR3 is TGCGCCAGCAGTGAGTCGTTCGGGGGAGAGCAGTACTTC.

Comments on this clonotype: A read error may account for a junction end that differs from germline. The V gene is TRBV20-1, the J gene TRBJ2-5, with D hard to call. CDR1 and CDR2 from the germline V gene are DFQATT and SNEGSKA (reference sequence). CDR3 length: 12 residues. The CDR3 sequence is CSARSDQETQCF. The CDR3 DNA sequence: TGCAGTGCTAGATCGGATCAAGAGACCCAGTGCTTC.

This rearrangement joins TRBV7-9 to TRBJ1-4; D possibly corresponds to TRBD1 (6 bases). The CDR3 has 15 residues. The germline V gene has CDR1 SEHNR and CDR2 FQNEAQ (reference sequence). The V gene lost 5 bases and the J gene lost 4 bases, with 14 bases spanning the gap. The CDR3: CASSPTDSFNEKLFF. As DNA, the CDR3 is TGTGCCAGCAGCCCAACGGACAGCTTTAATGAAAAACTGTTTTTT.

This clonotype was recorded at least ten times. The chain combines TRBV7-6 with TRBJ2-5; 8 bases align to TRBD1. Germline loops: CDR1 SGHVS, CDR2 FNYEAQ. This CDR3 has 13 residues. V lost 3 bases and J lost 5; bases outside the gene matches: 2. CDR3 in DNA: TGTGCCAGCAGCTTCAACAGGGGGGAGACCCAGTACTTC. It specifies CASSFNRGETQYF.

The chain joins TRBV7-8 to TRBJ2-7; 10 nucleotides line up with TRBD2. CDR1 and CDR2 from the germline V gene are SGHVS and FQNEAQ. Germline trimming cut 1 base from V and 3 bases from J; bases unmatched to any gene: 9. This CDR3 region has 17 residues. The CDR3 region has the DNA TGTGCCAGCAGCTTAGAGACCGGGGCTAGCGGGGGCTACGAGCAGTACTTC. Protein sequence: CASSLETGASGGYEQYF.

A few counts support this clonotype. The V and J genes are TRBV5-6 and TRBJ2-1, with D possibly TRBD2 on 6 matching bases. Trimming took 0 bases from V and 11 from J, leaving 12 bases between them. Germline loops: CDR1 SGHDT, CDR2 YYEEEE. The length of the CDR3 is 13 residues. CDR3 DNA sequence: TGTGCCAGCAGCTTGGCCGGGGGACTCCAGCAGTTCTTC. It codes for CASSLAGGLQQFF.

This chain links TRBV7-8 with TRBJ2-1; the D gene is possibly TRBD2 (5 bases). The CDR3 runs 14 residues. Germline V gives CDR1 SGHVS, CDR2 FQNEAQ. Trimming left V 1 base short and J 10 bases short, with 14 bases between. CDR3 DNA: TGTGCCAGCAGCTTAGTAGGGAGCGCCTACGAGCAGTTCTTC. It encodes CASSLVGSAYEQFF.

This chain connects TRBV28 to TRBJ2-7; D is undetermined. V dropped 10 bases and J dropped 4 bases, with 17 bases sitting between them. CDR1 and CDR2 (germline): MDHEN, SYDVKM. This CDR3 is built from 13 residues. The CDR3 spells CATKSRTAYEQYF. The CDR3 bases are TGTGCCACCAAGTCCCGCACAGCTTACGAGCAGTACTTC.

V usage is TRBV18 and J usage is TRBJ2-7; either TRBD1 or TRBD2 may supply D (6 bases each). CDR3 length: 15 residues. Germline-derived CDR1 and CDR2 are KGHSH and LQKENI. The V end lost 3 bases, the J end lost 3 bases, and 15 bases lay between the germline ends. The CDR3 here is CASSPRGGINYEQYF. The CDR3 region has the DNA TGTGCCAGCTCACCCCGAGGGGGGATCAACTACGAGCAGTACTTC.

This clonotype was seen only a few times. The rearrangement links TRBV4-2 to TRBJ2-1; 11 bases match TRBD2. Germline V gene lookup returns CDR1 LGHNA and CDR2 YNFKEQ. Trimming removed 4 bases from V and 5 bases from J; junction bases left unmatched: 4. CDR3 length equals 15 residues. CDR3: CASSLLAGENNEQFF. CDR3 nucleotides: TGTGCCAGCAGCCTACTAGCGGGAGAGAACAATGAGCAGTTCTTC.

This clonotype was observed once. The V call is TRBV28, the J call TRBJ2-6; D unresolved. The CDR3 loop spans 16 amino acids. V gave up 8 bases and J gave up 0 bases, with 14 bases separating them. The germline gives CDR1 MDHEN, CDR2 SYDVKM. The CDR3 loop is CASFGGLRSGANVLTF. The CDR3 DNA follows: TGTGCCAGCTTCGGTGGGCTCCGCTCTGGGGCCAACGTCCTGACTTTC.

This chain joins TRBV7-9 and TRBJ2-7; 11 nucleotides agree with TRBD2. This CDR3 is built from 20 residues. V shed 0 bases, J shed 1 base, and the junction held 14 bases outside the gene matches. The germline V gene encodes CDR1 SEHNR and CDR2 FQNEAQ (reference sequence). CDR3 bases: TGTGCCAGCAGCTTAGCGTCGGGGATAGCGGGAGGGCCAATTTCCTACGAGCAGTACTTC. Its protein product is CASSLASGIAGGPISYEQYF. The whole variable domain, filled in from reference TRBV7-9 and TRBJ2-7, reads DTGVSQNPRHKITKRGQNVTFRCDPISEHNRLYWYRQTLGQGPEFLTYFQNEAQLEKSRLLSDRFSAERPKGSFSTLEIQRTEQGDSAMYLCASSLASGIAGGPISYEQYFGPGTRLTVT.